What follows are 32 T cell receptor beta chains derived from one specimen sequenced in a study of T cell responses to AZD1222 COVID-19 vaccine. Some clones are missing from TCRdb's copy, which holds only in-frame ones; the method was immunoSEQ multiplex PCR. The table shows about 160,000 clones, with 85% to 90% occurring only once. The sequences come from peripheral blood, collected on day 0 of AZD1222 vaccination. All receptors derive from an adult in good health.

The chain joins TRBV9 to TRBJ2-2; 15 positions match TRBD2. The CDR3 spans 20 residues. Germline CDR1 reads SGDLS; CDR2 reads YYNGEE. V gave up 4 bases and J gave up 2 bases; unmatched junction bases: 12. DNA of the CDR3: TGTGCCAGCAGCCCCCGGCGGACTAGCGGGGGGGCTGTAAACACCGGGGAGCTGTTTTTT. The encoded protein is CASSPRRTSGGAVNTGELFF.

The V gene is TRBV24-1, the J gene TRBJ2-2; D is unclear. In germline, CDR1 is KGHDR, CDR2 SFDVKD. This CDR3 spans 13 amino acids. V lost 5 bases and J 5 bases, leaving 8 bases between the germline ends. CDR3 sequence reads: CATSVRETGELFF. The CDR3 DNA sequence: TGTGCCACCAGTGTAAGGGAAACCGGGGAGCTGTTTTTT.

In DNA form, the CDR3 reads TGTGCCAGCAGTTACGGGTCGGACACCATATATTTT. It codes for CASSYGSDTIYF. The rearrangement joins TRBV6-6 to TRBJ1-3; no firm D call. This CDR3 is 12 amino acids long. CDR1 and CDR2 (germline): MNHNY, SVGAGI (reference sequence). The V end was cut by 2 bases, the J end by 8 bases, with 7 bases between.

Remarks on this clone: A much larger clone sits a single nucleotide away, making a read error possible. The chain has TRBV2 and TRBJ2-3, with D unclear. The V gene's germline CDR1 is SNHLY and CDR2 FYNNEI. V lost 6 bases and J lost 3, with 4 bases in between. CDR3 length: 11 residues. CDR3 sequence (DNA): TGTGCCAGCAGCCATACAGATACGCAGTATTTT. Translating gives CASSHTDTQYF. Supplemented by reference TRBV2 and TRBJ2-3, the full variable domain reads EPEVTQTPSHQVTQMGQEVILRCVPISNHLYFYWYRQILGQKVEFLVSFYNNEISEKSEIFDDQFSVERPDGSNFTLKIRSTKLEDSAMYFCASSHTDTQYFGPGTRLTVL.

The V call is TRBV27, the J call TRBJ1-1, with D uncertain. The CDR3 contains 14 residues. Germline V lookup: CDR1 MNHEY, CDR2 SMNVEV (reference sequence). Trimming shortened V by 1 base and J by 4 bases, and 10 bases separated the two germline ends. CDR3 protein: CASSLLAGFTEAFF. The CDR3 nucleotides are TGTGCCAGCAGTTTATTAGCTGGGTTCACTGAAGCTTTCTTT.

This rearrangement joins TRBV9 to TRBJ2-2, with TRBD1 identical over 8 bases. The V gene's germline CDR1 is SGDLS and CDR2 YYNGEE. The CDR3 loop spans 17 amino acids. V shed 3 bases and J 0 bases; nucleotides not matched to a gene: 7. CDR3 bases: TGTGCCAGCAGCGGGGGTGGGACAGGACCGAACACCGGGGAGCTGTTTTTT. Residues: CASSGGGTGPNTGELFF.

The genes are TRBV7-2 and TRBJ2-7; 8 bases fit TRBD1. Germline CDR1 is SGHTA and CDR2 is FQGNSA. This CDR3 contains 14 residues. The ends lost 1 base at V and 3 bases at J; junction bases unmatched: 2. The DNA for the CDR3 is TGTGCCAGCAGCTTAGGTGACAGGGGCTACGAGCAGTACTTC. Translating it yields CASSLGDRGYEQYF.

The chain combines TRBV4-1 with TRBJ1-5; a possible D gene is TRBD1 (5 bases). Germline CDR1 reads MGHRA; CDR2 reads YSYEKL. This CDR3 contains 15 residues. Trimming stripped 1 base from V and 0 bases from J, with 7 bases between. CDR3 coding DNA: TGCGCCAGCAGCCAAGTGGACAATAGCAATCAGCCCCAGCATTTT. Translating it yields CASSQVDNSNQPQHF.

V and J are TRBV5-1 and TRBJ1-1; D may be TRBD1 (6 bases). Germline V gene lookup returns CDR1 SGHRS and CDR2 YFSETQ. Trimming removed 3 bases from V and 2 bases from J, with 11 bases in between. The CDR3 totals 14 residues. The chain's CDR3 is CASSSSGTNTEAFF. In DNA form, the CDR3 reads TGCGCCAGCAGCTCTTCCGGGACAAACACTGAAGCTTTCTTT.

The V call is TRBV5-4, the J call TRBJ2-3; 8 bases align to TRBD2. The V and J ends lost 5 bases and 2 bases, in that order; junction bases with no gene match: 7. Germline assignment: CDR1 SGHNT and CDR2 YYREEE (reference sequence). The CDR3 has 15 residues. Written as DNA, the CDR3 is TGTGCCAGCAGTCTCCAGCGGGGGACCACAGATACGCAGTATTTT. Translated: CASSLQRGTTDTQYF.

The count of this clone is one. This rearrangement joins TRBV5-1 to TRBJ2-5; D may be TRBD1 or TRBD2 (6 bases each). The germline gives CDR1 SGHRS, CDR2 YFSETQ. The CDR3 is 15 amino acids. V was pared by 2 bases and J by 3 bases, with 14 bases between. The CDR3 region is CASSLAGGSKETQYF. CDR3 bases: TGCGCCAGCAGCTTAGCCGGGGGCTCGAAAGAGACCCAGTACTTC.

In its sample, this clone was seen once. The chain joins TRBV10-3 to TRBJ2-1, with a weak D call TRBD1 (6 bases). V shed 6 bases and J shed 5 bases, with 14 bases lying between them. The CDR3 covers 14 residues. Germline V CDR1 and CDR2: ENHRY, SYGVKD. The CDR3 reads CAIRDSRTNNEQFF. DNA of the CDR3: TGTGCCATCAGGGACAGCCGCACCAACAATGAGCAGTTCTTC.

V and J are TRBV5-4 and TRBJ1-4; tentative D call: TRBD1 (6 bases). V was cut by 4 bases and J by 1 base, with 17 bases left in between. This CDR3 is 17 amino acids long. Germline CDR1 is SGHNT and CDR2 is YYREEE (reference sequence). The chain's CDR3 is CASSNDRTIVTNEKLFF. CDR3 sequence (DNA): TGTGCCAGCAGCAACGACAGGACCATTGTAACTAATGAAAAACTGTTTTTT.

V gene TRBV5-1 combines with J gene TRBJ2-1, with unresolved D. The CDR3 is 13 residues long. Germline CDR1 reads SGHRS; CDR2 reads YFSETQ. Trimming took 0 bases from V and 6 from J, leaving 7 bases between them. This chain's CDR3 is CASSLALLNEQFF. The CDR3 DNA follows: TGCGCCAGCAGCTTGGCCCTCCTCAATGAGCAGTTCTTC.

A few counts support this clone. The V call is TRBV9, the J call TRBJ1-3; D unclear. The germline CDR1 and CDR2 sequences are SGDLS and YYNGEE. This CDR3 has 13 residues. The V end lost 4 bases, the J end lost 1 base, and 6 bases lay between the germline ends. This chain's CDR3 is CASSPGSGNTIYF. CDR3 coding DNA: TGTGCCAGCAGCCCCGGATCTGGAAACACCATATATTTT. The whole variable domain, remainder taken from reference TRBV9 and TRBJ1-3, is DSGVTQTPKHLITATGQRVTLRCSPRSGDLSVYWYQQSLDQGLQFLIQYYNGEERAKGNILERFSAQQFPDLHSELNLSSLELGDSALYFCASSPGSGNTIYFGEGSWLTVV.

The chain carries TRBV5-6 and TRBJ2-7; D assignment may be TRBD1 or TRBD2 (5 bases each). Germline V CDR1 and CDR2: SGHDT, YYEEEE. The CDR3 has 15 amino acids. The V end was cut by 0 bases, the J end by 0 bases, with 10 bases between. The CDR3 here is CASSLADGASYEQYF. The DNA for the CDR3 is TGTGCCAGCAGCTTGGCTGACGGGGCCTCCTACGAGCAGTACTTC.

The V gene is TRBV7-2, the J gene TRBJ1-5; the D gene is possibly TRBD1 (5 bases). The CDR3 extends over 15 amino acids. CDR1 is SGHTA, CDR2 FQGNSA, per germline. Trimming took 5 bases from V and 0 from J, leaving 11 bases between them. The CDR3 loop reads CASSPGGYSNQPQHF. CDR3 nucleotide sequence: TGTGCCAGCAGCCCGGGGGGTTATAGCAATCAGCCCCAGCATTTT.

V is TRBV6-5 and J is TRBJ1-1, with D unresolved. This CDR3 is built from 15 residues. V shed 0 bases and J shed 4 bases, with 12 bases lying between them. Germline CDR1 is MNHEY and CDR2 is SVGAGI. The CDR3 sequence: CASSYSSIGGTEAFF. Written as DNA, the CDR3 is TGTGCCAGCAGTTACTCGAGCATCGGTGGCACTGAAGCTTTCTTT.

This rearrangement joins TRBV3-1 (or the pseudogene TRBV3-2) to TRBJ1-5; possibly TRBD1 for D (6 bases). In germline, CDR1 is LGHDT, CDR2 YNNKEL (reference sequence). The CDR3 loop spans 14 amino acids. V shed 3 bases and J shed 2 bases, with 8 bases lying between them. The CDR3 spells CASSQGAGNQPQHF. CDR3 sequence (DNA): TGTGCCAGCAGCCAGGGGGCCGGCAATCAGCCCCAGCATTTT.

A word on this clone: The same CDR3 arises from other DNA sequences in this sample as well. The chain carries TRBV2 and TRBJ1-3, with TRBD1 as a possible D gene (6 bases). The V end lost 1 base, the J end lost 0 bases, and 10 bases lay between the germline ends. The CDR3 is 16 amino acids. Germline V gives CDR1 SNHLY, CDR2 FYNNEI. The CDR3 is CASSEGTGNSGNTIYF. The CDR3 coding sequence is TGTGCCAGCAGTGAAGGAACAGGGAACTCTGGAAACACCATATATTTT.

This clone was seen once. This chain links TRBV27 with TRBJ1-1; D not resolved. From germline, CDR1 is MNHEY and CDR2 SMNVEV (reference sequence). The V gene lost 0 bases and the J gene lost 1 base, with 12 bases spanning the gap. CDR3 length: 16 amino acids. CDR3: CASSLSGGMTNTEAFF. The CDR3 region has the DNA TGTGCCAGCAGTTTATCAGGAGGGATGACGAACACTGAAGCTTTCTTT.

The chain couples TRBV30 to TRBJ2-1; 11 bases match TRBD2. J gave up 8 bases and V 0 bases, and 6 bases lay outside the gene matches. CDR1 is GTSNPN and CDR2 is SVGIG in the germline V gene (reference sequence). This CDR3 is built from 15 residues. CDR3 region: CAWSVLAGGWDEQFF. The CDR3 DNA reads TGTGCCTGGAGTGTTCTAGCGGGGGGTTGGGATGAGCAGTTCTTC. Combining the CDR3 with reference TRBV30 and TRBJ2-1 gives the whole variable domain SQTIHQWPATLVQPVGSPLSLECTVEGTSNPNLYWYRQAAGRGLQLLFYSVGIGQISSEVPQNLSASRPQDRQFILSSKKLLLSDSGFYLCAWSVLAGGWDEQFFGPGTRLTVL.

V is TRBV28 and J is TRBJ1-2, with no clear D. This CDR3 is built from 13 residues. CDR1 and CDR2 from the germline V gene are MDHEN and SYDVKM. V gave up 7 bases and J gave up 3 bases, with 12 bases separating them. The DNA for the CDR3 is TGTGCCAGCATGGTCCCTGGGGACTATGGCTACACCTTC. This encodes CASMVPGDYGYTF.

The chain has TRBV13 and TRBJ2-5; 10 nucleotides match TRBD2. V shed 4 bases and J 0 bases; nucleotides not matched to a gene: 5. This CDR3 region has 16 residues. CDR1 is PRHDT and CDR2 is FYEKMQ in the germline V gene (reference sequence). The chain's CDR3 is CASSSRLAGYQETQYF. The CDR3 coding sequence is TGTGCCAGCAGCTCTCGACTAGCGGGTTACCAAGAGACCCAGTACTTC.

The J gene is TRBJ1-4, the V gene TRBV19; 8 bases align to TRBD1. The CDR3 has 18 amino acids. The germline V gene has CDR1 LNHDA and CDR2 SQIVND (reference sequence). J lost 3 bases, V lost 3 bases, and 12 bases had no gene match. DNA of the CDR3: TGTGCCAGTAGTATCGGACAGGGCACGAAGGGGGCTAATGAAAAACTGTTTTTT. Translated: CASSIGQGTKGANEKLFF. Full variable domain (missing parts from reference TRBV19 and TRBJ1-4): DGGITQSPKYLFRKEGQNVTLSCEQNLNHDAMYWYRQDPGQGLRLIYYSQIVNDFQKGDIAEGYSVSREKKESFPLTVTSAQKNPTAFYLCASSIGQGTKGANEKLFFGSGTQLSVL.

On this clone itself: A much larger clone is a single base away; this may be a read error. The chain recombines TRBV7-3 with TRBJ1-1; D uncertain. Germline V gene sequence: CDR1 SGHTA, CDR2 FQGTGA. With 3 bases removed from V and 1 base from J, the gap between germline ends came to 6 bases. The CDR3 sequence is 13 residues long. The CDR3 here is CASSFDPNTEAFF. DNA of the CDR3: TGTGCCAGCAGCTTTGACCCGAACACTGAAGCTTTCTTT.

The chain has TRBV4-3 and TRBJ1-3; D ambiguous. CDR3 length: 14 amino acids. V shed 0 bases and J shed 2 bases, with 5 bases lying between them. CDR1 LGHNA and CDR2 YSLEER come from the germline V gene. CDR3 residues: CASSQEGTGNTIYF. The CDR3 DNA sequence: TGCGCCAGCAGCCAAGAAGGGACTGGAAACACCATATATTTT.

This clone came up a few times. The gene calls are TRBV4-2 and TRBJ1-6; tentative D call: TRBD1 (5 bases). CDR1 LGHNA and CDR2 YNFKEQ come from the germline V gene. CDR3 length: 16 amino acids. Trimming pared 1 base from V and 9 bases from J, leaving 16 bases between. In DNA form, the CDR3 reads TGTGCCAGCAGCCAAGCGACCGGGACCGGGGGTTCACCCCTCCACTTT. This codes for CASSQATGTGGSPLHF.

In its sample, this clone was seen once. The gene calls are TRBV5-6 and TRBJ1-2; 8 bases map to TRBD1. From germline, CDR1 is SGHDT and CDR2 YYEEEE. V lost 4 bases to trimming and J lost 8 bases; unmatched junction nucleotides: 10. The CDR3 totals 14 residues. CDR3 region: CASSTGRGPRGYTF. CDR3 nucleotide sequence: TGTGCCAGCAGCACGGGCAGGGGGCCGCGGGGCTACACCTTC.

The CDR3 reads CSVDMAITDTQYF. Written as DNA, the CDR3 is TGCAGCGTTGACATGGCCATCACAGATACGCAGTATTTT. The chain couples TRBV29-1 to TRBJ2-3; D gene unclear. CDR3 length: 13 residues. Germline V gives CDR1 SQVTM, CDR2 ANQGSEA. V lost 3 bases to trimming and J lost 2 bases, with 9 bases between them.

The V and J genes are TRBV3-1 (or the pseudogene TRBV3-2) and TRBJ2-3, with D tentatively TRBD2 (6 bases). Germline V lookup: CDR1 LGHDT, CDR2 YNNKEL (reference sequence). CDR3 length equals 17 residues. Trimming removed 0 bases at V and 7 bases at J, with 20 bases between. CDR3 in DNA: TGTGCCAGCAGCCAAGAGAGACTAGACCCACGCGTTAATACGCAGTATTTT. Protein product: CASSQERLDPRVNTQYF.

The chain is built from TRBV4-3 and TRBJ2-7; 11 bases fit TRBD2. The CDR3 has 16 residues. The ends lost 1 base at V and 3 bases at J; junction bases unmatched: 5. Germline CDR1 LGHNA, CDR2 YSLEER. As DNA, the CDR3 is TGCGCCAGCAGCCAAGCCTCGGGACTAGCGGACTACGAGCAGTACTTC. Translating gives CASSQASGLADYEQYF.